This T cell receptor beta chain was retrieved from a study of T cell responses to AZD1222 COVID-19 vaccine (dated by TCRdb to the early 2020s). Regarding the study in general: A total of 233 trial participants underwent TCR sequencing, of whom roughly 210 had received two doses of AZD1222 and roughly 26 had received two doses of the MenACWY control vaccine. Trial participants were enrolled by age into subgroups of 18-55, 56-69 and 70-plus years, and about 150, 27 and 61 TCR-sequenced participants, respectively, were included in these subgroups. Results and caveats for the whole study, not just this receptor: Epitopes outside the regions mutated in the B.1.351 and B.1.1.7 variants were reportedly recognized by nearly half of the unique spike-specific TCRs. Participants were mostly white British, with more females than males. The authors suggested clonal diversity may have been underestimated. The 56-69-year group was small, and its depth increase did not reach significance, likely because of low power. Because no day 14 peak-response samples were available, repertoires were characterized only after the peak T cell response. The vaccine-associated CD4 TCRs covered the entire spike protein, and the dominant responses fell in regions 160-218 and 743-854. Conclusions about previously exposed vaccinees were limited because only a handful of AZD1222 recipients were SARS-CoV-2 seropositive at baseline. After two AZD1222 doses, spike-specific TCR breadth and depth were significantly higher than at day 0 and than in MenACWY recipients.

The sample's time point label, in plain terms: about 28 days (+/-7) after the second vaccine dose. AZD1222 recipients given second doses at about 4 weeks or at about 12 weeks were pooled, since spike-specific TCR depth and breadth were not found to differ between the two schedules. Vaccinee samples came from UK trials COV001 and COV002, including a single-blind randomized controlled phase 2/3 trial of AZD1222 (ChAdOx1 nCoV-19) in healthy adults. Trial participant PBMC samples were collected at day 0 and day 28 after the second dose for TCRbeta chain sequencing. This clone has a handful of counts. Its antigen is unknown. Per-nucleotide qualities are absent, and no much larger clonotype sits a single base away. For this chain, trimming is 5 bases at the V end and 2 bases at the J end, and the number of junction bases without a gene match is 12. CDR1 MNHEY and CDR2 SVGEGT were looked up in the germline V gene. From the cysteine through the phenylalanine, the CDR3 covers 17 amino acids. Left in the record is the CDR3 DNA by itself, 51 bases read in frame from the first base.

The CDR3 regions of human TCRbeta chains were subjected to immunosequencing. Processing in the source paper ran as follows. TCRs in the repertoires were compared against a reference library of SARS-CoV-2-specific TCRs that had been generated with the MIRA antigen-specificity platform. Breadth was defined as the fraction of unique TCRs that were SARS-CoV-2-associated, and depth was defined as the fraction of total T cells that were SARS-CoV-2-associated. Each spike-specific TCR was assigned to its reactive spike region and to a CD4 or CD8 class using the MIRA data. Log10-transformed breadth and depth values were compared by one-way ANOVA with Sidak's multiple comparisons tests. As stored in TCRdb, this immuneACCESS dataset retains in-frame rearrangements with V and J assigned. A fraction of the clones does not appear; measured against another copy, unresolved V genes explain less than half of the discrepancy, and the remainder lacks a known reason. V and J calls plus clone size are reproduced from that table; the DNA served to infer D and trimming. Counted in this sample were about 84,000 clones; roughly 85% of them appeared once. The ten largest clonotypes hold more than 9% of the sample.

This specimen consisted of peripheral blood, obtained 28 days after the second AZD1222 dose. The sequence was obtained from an adult who received the AZD1222 COVID-19 vaccine. The sequence is built from TRBV6-2 or TRBV6-3 and TRBJ1-5; TRBD1 matches 7 bases in the middle. The nucleotides are TGTGCCAGCAGTACGGGGGGACAGCCGGCGGGCAATCAGCCCCAGCATTTT. It is translated as CASSTGGQPAGNQPQHF.